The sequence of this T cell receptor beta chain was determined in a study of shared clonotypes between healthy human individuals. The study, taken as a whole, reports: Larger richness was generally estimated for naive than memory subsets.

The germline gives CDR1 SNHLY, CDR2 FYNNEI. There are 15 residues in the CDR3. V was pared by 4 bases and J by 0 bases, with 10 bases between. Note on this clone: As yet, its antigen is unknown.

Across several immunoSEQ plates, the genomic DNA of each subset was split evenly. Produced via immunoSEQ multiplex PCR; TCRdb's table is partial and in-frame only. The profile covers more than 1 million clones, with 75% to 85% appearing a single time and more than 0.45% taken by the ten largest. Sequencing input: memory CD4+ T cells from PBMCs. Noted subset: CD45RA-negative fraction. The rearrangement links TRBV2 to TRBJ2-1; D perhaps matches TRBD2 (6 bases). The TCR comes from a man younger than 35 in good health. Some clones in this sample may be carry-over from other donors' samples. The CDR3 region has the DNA TGTGCCAGCAGTGGGCGGGATGGCTCCTACAATGAGCAGTTCTTC. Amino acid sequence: CASSGRDGSYNEQFF.